This TCR beta chain was found in a study of T cell changes during pregnancy in multiple sclerosis. There are 17 residues in the CDR3. Trimming removed 2 bases from V and 5 bases from J; junction bases left unmatched: 12. Per the germline V gene, CDR1 is SGHKS and CDR2 is YYEKEE (reference sequence). Clones were read by immunoSEQ multiplex PCR, and TCRdb kept only the in-frame ones, dropping some. The table has about 50,000 clones, nearly 95% seen once. Specimen: CD4+ T cells from peripheral blood mononuclear cells, collected in the second trimester of pregnancy. This sequence joins TRBV5-5 and TRBJ2-5; 10 bases are a match to TRBD1. The clonotype was recovered from a female donor with multiple sclerosis, enrolled in a pregnancy study. In nucleotides, the CDR3 is TGTGCCAGCAGCTTCCCCGGGACAGGGGCGCTGGAGGAGACCCAGTACTTC. Protein product: CASSFPGTGALEETQYF.